This TCR beta chain was sequenced during a study of cytomegalovirus exposure and HLA in healthy donors (TCRdb year 2017). Some background on the complete study: In an earlier analysis of 450 to 750 of the donors, approximately 260 Gb of sequence data and some 120 million unique TCR beta sequences from about 180 million T cells were reported. Of the approximately 400 genotyped donors, approximately 83% fell in the genetic ancestry cluster associated with self-reported Caucasian donors. HLA typing covered class I and class II loci at four-digit resolution. The later analysis used no new phenotypic data to find candidate immune exposures, relying instead on TCR beta sequences and their occurrence across donors. Across 300 to 500 genotyped donors of the cohort, an average of approximately 240,000 unique TCR beta nucleotide sequences per donor were sequenced, and 15% to 20% of those sequences were non-productive. A later analysis re-examined previously published TCR beta repertoires from roughly 650 donors and added high-resolution HLA genotyping to investigate patterns of TCR occurrence. High-throughput TCR immunosequencing, statistical association of individual TCRs with disease status, and machine learning were combined to predict cytomegalovirus infection status. In a later genetic analysis, genome-wide SNP genotypes for about three fifths of the roughly 670 donors were used, and that subset was treated as a discovery cohort. About five DR-DQ haplotypes were treated as single units for association and clustering because of strong linkage in the cohort. Alongside the repertoire data, information on donor age, sex, ethnicity and CMV serostatus was compiled. The number of typed donors differed by locus: about 620-640 for A, B, C, DRB1 and DQB1; approximately 540 for DQA1; approximately 610 for DPA1; and roughly 490 for DPB1. The study profiled the T cell repertoires of fewer than 850 subjects by immunosequencing and related them to cytomegalovirus serostatus. An early release that covered approximately 600 HLA-typed donors contained 250 to 350 gigabases of sequencing data and 80 million or so unique TCR sequences. Besides the first cohort of 550 to 750 subjects, a separate validation cohort made up of about 120 different subjects was used. The study aimed to test whether signatures of past pathogen exposure could be identified by cataloging public T cell receptors. An earlier analysis of 587 of the donors used high-throughput TCR beta sequencing to judge whether each TCR beta V gene segment behaved as functional or pseudogenic. All discovery cohort repertoires had been generated on a single sequencing platform.

As concerns this clone: Its antigen is currently not known. Base qualities are not at hand, and no much larger clone is one base apart.

The cohort was made up of approximately 670 healthy bone marrow donors. All cohort members were sampled while nominally healthy, although unrecorded immune exposures were likely present. The donor was CMV seropositive and was included in the group of almost 300 seropositive cohort members. A peripheral blood sample was provided by each donor, and peripheral blood mononuclear cells were used for TCR beta sequencing. The Qiagen DNeasy Blood Extraction Kit was used to extract genomic DNA from the blood cell samples. V is shortened by 0 bases, J by 1 base, and the region joining them spans 9 bases. CDR3 length: 14 amino acids, cysteine to phenylalanine. CDR3 DNA only is kept here, 42 bases in frame from base 1. CDR1 and CDR2 are read off the germline V gene (reference sequence) as GTSNPN and SVGIG. The protocol used for the library was the immunoSEQ multiplex PCR assay. For the multiplex PCR, a mixture combining 60 forward primers for TCR Vbeta segments and 13 reverse primers for TCR Jbeta segments was used. Amplification of the CDR3 region of rearranged TCR beta genes was performed with a multiplex PCR assay on genomic DNA. Amplified TCR beta libraries were sequenced as 87-base-pair reads on the Illumina HiSeq System. From the authors' description of their analysis: Across the 500 to 750 repertoires, a later analysis counted some 81 million unique TCR beta chains, roughly 11 million of which were shared by at least two donors. Raw reads were error-corrected and collapsed into unique sequences by a nearest-neighbor algorithm in which closely related sequences were merged to remove PCR and sequencing errors. V, D and J gene segments were assigned by aligning CDR3 sequences to IMGT reference sequences. For a sequence to be retained, a match of at least six nucleotides to both a V gene segment and a J gene segment was required. Rearrangements were called productive when the CDR3 lacked stop codons and stayed in frame with V and J; all others were non-productive. Following IMGT convention, CDR3 was defined as the stretch from the second conserved V-encoded cysteine to the conserved J-encoded phenylalanine. Sequences without an unambiguous match to a single V gene segment were excluded from the earlier analysis of 500 to 700 of the donors. In an earlier analysis of some 590 of the donors, a V segment was called functional when productive rearrangements were above 56.7%, and segregating when the standard deviation between donors exceeded 5%. A statistical classification framework was developed to diagnose cytomegalovirus status using the catalog of TCR beta chain sequences. V and J gene assignment, in a later analysis, came from comparing TCR nucleotide sequences with IMGT/GENE-DB human TR gene sequences. Using the TCRdist pipeline, a later analysis assigned CDR3 sequences along with most-parsimonious VDJ recombination scenarios. In a later analysis, each TCR beta chain was defined by its CDR3 amino acid sequence together with its V-gene family, and reads lacking a unique V-gene family were excluded. A later analysis removed several hundred highly shared, low-generation-probability nucleotide sequences to deal with suspected cross-contamination and a sequencing artifact. In a later analysis, a clonal expansion index was calculated for each public chain from normalized within-repertoire ranks of inferred template counts. A later analysis computed generation probabilities with a VDJ recombination model fitted to out-of-frame rearrangements, and checked the results against IGoR. In a later analysis, hypergeometric tests were used to score TCR-TCR, TCR-HLA and TCR-CMV co-occurrence, with a repertoire-size bias correction applied to TCR pairs. A later analysis estimated false discovery rates by permuting HLA or CMV assignments 20 times. A later analysis grouped co-occurring TCRs with DBSCAN, adding TCRdist sequence similarity when clustering within HLA-allele-positive subsets. For co-occurrence clustering, repertoires with fewer than 30,000 or more than 120,000 public chains were excluded, along with four to six repertoires with anomalous nucleotide sharing. Sourced from immuneACCESS, this table was stored by TCRdb with only in-frame sequences that have V and J called. A share of the clones is absent; for the studies checked, an unresolved V gene accounts for under half, and the remainder has no known explanation. The V and J calls and the clone size are those of that table, but D and trimming were determined from the DNA. Recorded for this sample are more than 130,000 clones; roughly 83% of them occurred a single time. Of the sample, about 3.9% is held by the ten largest clones.

Overall study outcomes, separate from this receptor: Strong co-occurrence of HLA alleles, especially DR and DQ, made assigning TCR associations to individual alleles difficult. Across donors, most TCR sequences were observed very rarely, whereas some public TCRs were present in many individuals. Because HLA typing was missing for some donors at each locus, association tests included only the typed subset. A further reported finding was that TCR beta sequences accurately predicted the HLA-A and HLA-B alleles for most subjects in the first cohort. A few of the identified cytomegalovirus-associated TCR beta chains were confirmed in vitro to be specific for cytomegalovirus antigens. The authors suggested that the approach could potentially be extended to other disease states and immunological phenotypes. Only TCR beta chains were sequenced in this cohort, and the absence of alpha or paired-chain data limited detectable features. Some IMGT-functional V segments, including TRBV6-2 and TRBV6-3, could not be distinguished by the 87-base-pair reads and were therefore excluded. Broadly in line with IMGT annotations, most TCR beta V segments showed up in productive rearrangements about 90% or about 30% of the time in an earlier analysis of roughly 590 of the donors. A later genetic analysis associated a missense DCLRE1C variant with V-gene and J-gene trimming of TCR beta chains, and an independent cohort replicated the association. The classifier was reported to diagnose cytomegalovirus status with high specificity and sensitivity in both the original and validation cohorts. In a later analysis, HLA-associated TCR beta chains were found to be more clonally expanded and to have lower generation probabilities than equally common non-associated chains. In a later analysis, several top co-occurrence clusters were reported to appear linked to parvovirus B19, influenza, CMV and Epstein-Barr virus. Specific HLA alleles were associated with 18,000 or so TCR beta sequences at a false discovery rate of 0.05 in a later analysis. The earlier analysis of 587 of the donors excluded roughly 17 rarely observed V segments, including chromosome 9 orphons, because counts were too low. Roughly uniform sequencing depth across donors was assumed in presence/absence analyses, although this assumption may not hold. Immune exposure information for the cohort was limited to CMV serostatus. In a later genetic analysis, fewer N-insertions in productive TCRs were reported among donors in an Asian-associated ancestry cluster than the approximately 710-donor mean. In a later analysis, most CMV-associated TCR beta chains were found to appear HLA-restricted, with HLA associations seemingly driven largely by CMV exposure. Linkage disequilibrium might explain the correlated functional status among segregating V segments, but an unknown experimental factor could not be ruled out. According to a later analysis, TCR association rates differed among HLA loci, with DRB1 alleles showing the most associated TCRs and HLA-C alleles showing the fewest. A cluster of highly shared sequence variants was judged likely to represent a technical artifact of the sequencing pipeline. In the study, about 150 TCR beta chains were listed as associated with cytomegalovirus.

The TCR sequence derives from a man between 35 and 55 years old in good health and CMV-seropositive. The sample was PBMCs. The V gene is TRBV30 and the J gene is TRBJ1-1, with TRBD1 perhaps the D gene, on 5 matching bases. Here is the DNA: TGTGCCTGGAGTGTCCGACAGCCGAACACTGAAGCTTTCTTT. Translated, it gives CAWSVRQPNTEAFF.